This T cell receptor beta chain was recorded in a study of cytomegalovirus exposure and HLA in healthy donors. V trimming: 6 bases; J trimming: 9 bases; junction bases outside the gene matches: 7. Looked up from germline, CDR1 is SGHTA and CDR2 is FQGNSA. This CDR3 spans 13 amino acids. Primers: 60 Vbeta forward and 13 Jbeta reverse. Data came from immunoSEQ multiplex PCR; TCRdb stores just in-frame clones and leaves some out. The data hold roughly 120,000 clones, with roughly three quarters observed a single time. This sequence was found in a woman aged 45-60 years in good health and CMV-seropositive. The sequencing input was PBMCs. The V call is TRBV7-2, the J call TRBJ2-1; 8 nucleotides agree with TRBD1. The CDR3, as DNA: TGTGCCAGCAGGCCGGACAGGGCGCCTGAGCAGTTCTTC. It translates to CASRPDRAPEQFF.